This T cell receptor (beta chain) comes out of a study of graft-versus-host responses after intestinal transplantation. Study-wide background: Transplants given to recipients were multivisceral, liver-intestinal, or isolated intestinal. Tacrolimus and steroids were given for 2 to 4 years to all recipients after anti-thymocyte globulin induction.

The study, taken as a whole, reports: Marrow from the recipient contained GvH clones, some of which had appeared first in ileum or blood.

Concerning this clone itself: The antigen is unknown.

Profiling relied on immunoSEQ multiplex PCR, and the TCRdb table lists in-frame clones only, not all of them. The table has more than 90,000 clones, around 90% seen once. The sequence was collected from a human donor who was the organ donor for an intestinal transplant. Specimen: unstimulated CD4+ T cells sorted from spleen or lymph node cells, collected before transplant.

CDR3 nucleotides: TGCAGCGGAACTAGCGAGGGCGGGGAGCTGTTTTTT. Translating it yields CSGTSEGGELFF. The rearrangement joins TRBV29-1 to TRBJ2-2; 7 bases fit TRBD2. V shed 7 bases and J 7 bases; nucleotides not matched to a gene: 6. The CDR3 consists of 12 residues. The germline gives CDR1 SQVTM, CDR2 ANQGSEA.